The entry that follows covers one TCR beta chain sequence. This entry belongs to a study of cytotoxic CD8 clonotypes in ibrutinib-treated CLL. In the study overall: Across samples, productive templates numbered 255,043 and productive rearrangements reached around 98,000 on average.

The germline V gene has CDR1 SGHRS and CDR2 YFSETQ. This CDR3 has 14 residues. The V end was cut by 2 bases, the J end by 2 bases, with 9 bases between. Here immunoSEQ multiplex PCR was the method, and the copy in TCRdb shows in-frame clones only, minus some. The repertoire includes some 100,000 clones, roughly 60% of them detected once, and 37% sits in the top ten. The chain employs TRBV5-1 and TRBJ2-3, with a weak D call TRBD2 (6 bases). The sample was PBMCs, taken after 24 months of ibrutinib treatment. The clonotype was recovered from a human donor with chronic lymphocytic leukemia. CDR3 bases: TGCGCCAGCAGCTTACCTAGCGCCACAGATACGCAGTATTTT. It codes for CASSLPSATDTQYF.